These 8 T cell receptor beta chains were all obtained from the same sample, sequenced in a study of shared clonotypes between healthy human individuals. Produced via immunoSEQ multiplex PCR; TCRdb's table is partial and in-frame only. The sample yields about 990,000 clones, roughly 74% seen once. The sequencing input was memory CD4+ T cells from PBMCs. Subset: CD45RA-negative fraction. The receptors were sampled from a man aged 18 to 35 in good health. Some clones in this sample may be carry-over from other donors' samples.

This clone has only one observation. The V gene is TRBV7-9, the J gene TRBJ1-2; D is possibly TRBD1 (6 bases). This CDR3 region has 15 residues. V lost 3 bases to trimming and J lost 4 bases, with 15 bases between them. The germline gives CDR1 SEHNR, CDR2 FQNEAQ (reference sequence). The CDR3 DNA follows: TGTGCCAGCAGCTTTGGGGACGGGGGGCTCTATGGCTACACCTTC. Its protein is CASSFGDGGLYGYTF.

The genes are TRBV7-2 and TRBJ1-2; D is possibly TRBD1 (5 bases). Trimming cost V 5 bases and J 1 base, with 11 bases left between them. The V gene's germline CDR1 is SGHTA and CDR2 FQGNSA. The CDR3 contains 14 residues. Here the CDR3 DNA reads TGTGCCAGCAGCCGCGACAGCAGTAACTATGGCTACACCTTC. It codes for CASSRDSSNYGYTF. The full variable domain, completed using reference TRBV7-2 and TRBJ1-2, is GAGVSQSPSNKVTEKGKDVELRCDPISGHTALYWYRQSLGQGLEFLIYFQGNSAPDKSGLPSDRFSAERTGGSVSTLTIQRTQQEDSAVYLCASSRDSSNYGYTFGSGTRLTVV.

This clone was picked up one time. Different DNA sequences within this sample yield the same CDR3. This sequence joins TRBV5-1 and TRBJ1-1; D perhaps matches TRBD1 (6 bases). The CDR3 is made up of 14 amino acids. V was pared by 3 bases and J by 1 base, with 10 bases between. Germline V gene sequence: CDR1 SGHRS, CDR2 YFSETQ. The CDR3 protein is CASSSDRRNTEAFF. The DNA of the CDR3 is TGCGCCAGCAGCTCGGACAGACGGAACACTGAAGCTTTCTTT.

CDR3 in amino acids: CASSSIVGRGNIQYF. CDR3 nucleotide sequence: TGCGCCAGCAGTTCAATAGTGGGGAGGGGAAACATTCAGTACTTC. The chain uses TRBV4-1 and TRBJ2-4; 7 positions match TRBD2. The CDR3 is 15 amino acids. V was clipped by 6 bases and J by 6 bases; unmatched bases: 11. Germline CDR1 and CDR2: MGHRA and YSYEKL.

This chain connects TRBV10-3 to TRBJ2-5, with 8 bases identical to TRBD2. The CDR3 has 16 residues. The V segment lost 0 bases and the J segment 2 bases; nucleotides outside the gene matches: 5. CDR1 and CDR2 from the germline V gene are ENHRY and SYGVKD. The CDR3 reads CAISESTSGGQETQYF. CDR3 DNA: TGTGCCATCAGTGAGTCTACTAGCGGAGGACAAGAGACCCAGTACTTC.

The rearrangement uses TRBV6-1 and TRBJ1-1; TRBD1 matches at 8 bases. Trimming at V came to 2 bases and at J to 4 bases, leaving 6 bases not matched to a gene. This CDR3 has 15 amino acids. Looked up from germline, CDR1 is MNHNS and CDR2 is SASEGT. CDR3 DNA sequence: TGTGCCAGCAGTGAACTATCGACAGGGGTCACTGAAGCTTTCTTT. It specifies CASSELSTGVTEAFF.

CDR3 loop: CASSRLAGGPLQETQYF. The CDR3 DNA reads as TGTGCCAGTAGTAGACTAGCGGGAGGGCCTCTCCAAGAGACCCAGTACTTC. J is TRBJ2-5 and V is TRBV19, with TRBD2 matching over 14 bases. CDR1 is LNHDA, CDR2 SQIVND, per germline (reference sequence). CDR3 length equals 17 residues. The V segment lost 4 bases and the J segment 1 base; nucleotides outside the gene matches: 5.

This clone occurred many times. The rearrangement joins TRBV7-3 to TRBJ2-1; D might be TRBD2 (5 bases). The V end lost 5 bases, the J end lost 5 bases, and 10 bases lay between the germline ends. Looked up from germline, CDR1 is SGHTA and CDR2 is FQGTGA. CDR3 length: 13 residues. The CDR3 sequence: CASSTTTHNEQFF. The CDR3, as DNA: TGTGCCAGCAGCACGACTACCCACAATGAGCAGTTCTTC.